Listed below are T cell receptor beta chains from one sample, sequenced in a study of blood T cell repertoires in COVID-19. Clones were read by immunoSEQ multiplex PCR, and TCRdb kept only the in-frame ones, dropping some. The table has around 400,000 clones, approximately 89% seen once. Sequences were obtained from PBMCs or T cells enriched from blood (not recorded which). These receptors originate from a middle-aged woman who had been exposed to COVID-19. The conserved cysteine and the conserved F or W are not part of the CDR3 here. The D gene is left open where the match is weak. Some rows have no size entry. The others give once, few or many, or a class for an expanded clone.

cdr3_aa: ASSRTSGRVDEQY
v_call: TRBV19
d_call: TRBD2
clone_size: NA

cdr3_aa: ATSGGGAGNQPQH
v_call: TRBV24-1
d_call: NA
clone_size: NA

cdr3_aa: ASSRGQGDQPQH
v_call: TRBV10-2
d_call: TRBD1
clone_size: NA

cdr3_aa: ASSAGMQETQY
v_call: TRBV5-4
d_call: NA
clone_size: NA

cdr3_aa: AWKRGYPGQGGGYT
v_call: TRBV30
d_call: TRBD1
clone_size: once

cdr3_aa: ASSIGAGATGNTIY
v_call: TRBV19
d_call: NA
clone_size: NA

cdr3_aa: SAHRVEGTEAF
v_call: TRBV29-1
d_call: NA
clone_size: NA

cdr3_aa: ASSELPRVTNEQF
v_call: TRBV6-1
d_call: NA
clone_size: NA

cdr3_aa: ASSVGTGSNEKLF
v_call: TRBV7-9
d_call: TRBD1
clone_size: NA

cdr3_aa: ASSLAAGSNQPQH
v_call: TRBV7-9
d_call: NA
clone_size: NA

cdr3_aa: ASTPGHKAGENNEQF
v_call: TRBV10-1
d_call: TRBD2
clone_size: NA

cdr3_aa: ASSQGGSNQPQH
v_call: TRBV7-2
d_call: TRBD1
clone_size: NA

cdr3_aa: ASSLVPDKSYGYT
v_call: TRBV7-2
d_call: NA
clone_size: NA

cdr3_aa: ASSLGTGNYGYT
v_call: TRBV5-5
d_call: NA
clone_size: NA

cdr3_aa: ASSLEGSADTQY
v_call: TRBV7-2
d_call: NA
clone_size: NA

cdr3_aa: ASSERTGFGDT
v_call: TRBV6-1
d_call: TRBD1
clone_size: NA

cdr3_aa: ASSQTSGGYEQY
v_call: TRBV3-1/TRBV3-2
d_call: TRBD2
clone_size: NA

cdr3_aa: ASSLGDTGYEQY
v_call: TRBV7-2
d_call: NA
clone_size: NA

cdr3_aa: ASSPGTGTGEQY
v_call: TRBV3-1/TRBV3-2
d_call: TRBD1
clone_size: NA

cdr3_aa: ASSIGGGSYEQY
v_call: TRBV19
d_call: NA
clone_size: NA

cdr3_aa: ASSRGLAGSLPYEQY
v_call: TRBV3-1/TRBV3-2
d_call: TRBD2
clone_size: NA

cdr3_aa: ASSRAVSQGYGYT
v_call: TRBV7-2
d_call: NA
clone_size: NA

cdr3_aa: ASSPRDISGANEKLF
v_call: TRBV4-3
d_call: NA
clone_size: few

cdr3_aa: ASTTGFPYEQY
v_call: TRBV28
d_call: NA
clone_size: once

cdr3_aa: ASLTTSGAPSQY
v_call: TRBV2
d_call: TRBD2
clone_size: NA

cdr3_aa: ASSEADLGPYSNQPQH
v_call: TRBV2
d_call: NA
clone_size: few

cdr3_aa: ASSPPLRTEAF
v_call: TRBV27
d_call: NA
clone_size: NA

cdr3_aa: ASSLREVNTGELF
v_call: TRBV4-2
d_call: TRBD2
clone_size: once

cdr3_aa: ASSQDWEEDEAF
v_call: TRBV4-3
d_call: NA
clone_size: NA

cdr3_aa: ASSAGGVSNQPQH
v_call: TRBV2
d_call: NA
clone_size: NA

cdr3_aa: ASRGTGRFEQY
v_call: TRBV27
d_call: TRBD1
clone_size: NA

cdr3_aa: ASSAGGMPEAF
v_call: TRBV12-3/TRBV12-4
d_call: TRBD1
clone_size: NA

cdr3_aa: AWSISGSGDTQY
v_call: TRBV30
d_call: TRBD2
clone_size: NA

cdr3_aa: ASSGPGRGRVAF
v_call: TRBV9
d_call: TRBD1
clone_size: NA

cdr3_aa: ASSHSGKHTQY
v_call: TRBV14
d_call: TRBD2
clone_size: once

cdr3_aa: ASSIGGTRRIVNEQF
v_call: TRBV19
d_call: NA
clone_size: few

cdr3_aa: ASSPRLAGANNEQY
v_call: TRBV13
d_call: TRBD2
clone_size: NA

cdr3_aa: ASSLHPSMETQY
v_call: TRBV5-1
d_call: NA
clone_size: NA

cdr3_aa: ASSLTGWDTEAF
v_call: TRBV5-1
d_call: TRBD1
clone_size: NA

cdr3_aa: ASSQPQGTREKLF
v_call: TRBV14
d_call: NA
clone_size: NA

cdr3_aa: AISESLAGGTDTQY
v_call: TRBV10-3
d_call: TRBD2
clone_size: NA

cdr3_aa: ASSETWDTPVF
v_call: TRBV6-4
d_call: NA
clone_size: few

cdr3_aa: ASSFDRGDYGYT
v_call: TRBV5-4
d_call: TRBD1
clone_size: NA

cdr3_aa: ASTPFGVGSNTGELF
v_call: TRBV27
d_call: NA
clone_size: NA

cdr3_aa: ASSSGTHT
v_call: TRBV2
d_call: NA
clone_size: NA

cdr3_aa: ASSKYIMNTEAF
v_call: TRBV19
d_call: NA
clone_size: NA

cdr3_aa: ASSLSDRGYNTIY
v_call: TRBV7-9
d_call: TRBD1
clone_size: NA

cdr3_aa: ASSFLQGTTNEKLF
v_call: TRBV19
d_call: NA
clone_size: once

cdr3_aa: ASSSGTGPGNTIY
v_call: TRBV7-2
d_call: TRBD1
clone_size: NA

cdr3_aa: ASSFNSNQPQH
v_call: TRBV7-6
d_call: NA
clone_size: NA

cdr3_aa: ASSLRQGRAATLEAF
v_call: TRBV7-2
d_call: NA
clone_size: NA

cdr3_aa: ASSSTGRGYEQY
v_call: TRBV6-5
d_call: NA
clone_size: NA

cdr3_aa: ASSLYGTGGEKAF
v_call: TRBV5-5
d_call: TRBD1
clone_size: NA

cdr3_aa: ASSLDRALYGYT
v_call: TRBV5-6
d_call: TRBD1
clone_size: NA